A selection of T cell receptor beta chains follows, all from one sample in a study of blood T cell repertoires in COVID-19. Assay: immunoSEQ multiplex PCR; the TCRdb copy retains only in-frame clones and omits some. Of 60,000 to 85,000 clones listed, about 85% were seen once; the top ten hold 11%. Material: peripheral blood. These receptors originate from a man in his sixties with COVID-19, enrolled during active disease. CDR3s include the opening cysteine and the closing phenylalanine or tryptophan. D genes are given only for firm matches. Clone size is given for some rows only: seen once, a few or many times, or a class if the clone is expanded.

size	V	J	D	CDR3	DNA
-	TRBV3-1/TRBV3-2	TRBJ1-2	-	CATREGLGYTF	TGTGCGACCCGGGAGGGTTTGGGCTACACCTTC
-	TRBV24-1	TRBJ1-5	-	CATSDRPDWPQHF	TGTGCCACCAGTGATAGGCCTGACTGGCCCCAGCATTTT
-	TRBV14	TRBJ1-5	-	CASSQVAGGGQPQHF	TGTGCCAGCAGCCAAGTAGCTGGGGGCGGTCAGCCCCAGCATTTT
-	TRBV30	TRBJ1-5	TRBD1	CAWTAKQGVGNQPQHF	TGTGCCTGGACCGCAAAACAGGGGGTTGGCAATCAGCCCCAGCATTTT
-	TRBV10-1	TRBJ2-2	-	CASSESIAPMGELFF	TGCGCCAGCAGTGAGTCGATCGCCCCTATGGGGGAGCTGTTTTTT
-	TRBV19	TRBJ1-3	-	CATKSGNTIYF	TGTGCCACCAAATCTGGAAACACCATATATTTT
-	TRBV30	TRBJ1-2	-	CAWNTIQGGGYTF	TGTGCCTGGAACACTATTCAGGGTGGCGGCTACACCTTC
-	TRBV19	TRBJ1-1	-	CASTPPGREDAFF	TGTGCCAGTACCCCTCCGGGTAGGGAGGATGCTTTCTTT
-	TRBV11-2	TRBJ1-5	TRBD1	CASSLDPTGANQPQHF	TGTGCCAGCAGCTTAGATCCGACAGGGGCCAATCAGCCCCAGCATTTT
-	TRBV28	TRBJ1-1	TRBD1	CASIQQGGTEAFF	TGTGCCAGCATCCAGCAGGGGGGCACTGAAGCTTTCTTT
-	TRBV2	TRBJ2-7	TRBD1	CASRDPGQGIYEQYF	TGTGCCAGCAGGGATCCGGGACAGGGTATCTACGAGCAGTACTTC
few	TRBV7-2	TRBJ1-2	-	CASSLGTLWQGYGYTF	TGTGCCAGCAGCTTAGGGACCCTGTGGCAGGGCTATGGCTACACCTTC
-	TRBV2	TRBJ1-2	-	CASRGVAYGYTF	TGTGCCAGCAGGGGAGTTGCCTATGGCTACACCTTC
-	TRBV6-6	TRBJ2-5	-	CASGPGTSLAEETQYF	TGTGCCAGCGGCCCGGGGACATCCCTTGCAGAAGAGACCCAGTACTTC
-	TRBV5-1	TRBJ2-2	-	CASSLLAAGAVNTGELFF	TGCGCCAGCAGCTTGCTGGCCGCAGGGGCGGTAAACACCGGGGAGCTGTTTTTT
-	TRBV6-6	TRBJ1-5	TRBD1	CASSKGQGGNQPQHF	TGTGCCAGCAGTAAGGGACAGGGAGGGAATCAGCCCCAGCATTTT
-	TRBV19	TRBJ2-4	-	CASSIDHGGLAKNIQYF	TGTGCCAGTAGTATAGATCACGGGGGACTAGCCAAAAACATTCAGTACTTC
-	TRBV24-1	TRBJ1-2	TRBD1	CATSDPASRDRKGYTF	TGTGCCACCAGTGACCCCGCCTCGAGGGACAGAAAAGGCTACACCTTC
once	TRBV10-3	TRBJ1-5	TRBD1	CAISATGGGQPQHF	TGTGCCATCAGCGCGACAGGGGGCGGTCAGCCCCAGCATTTT
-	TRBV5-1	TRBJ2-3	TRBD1	CASSEGTEPSTDTQYF	TGCGCCAGCAGCGAAGGGACAGAACCCTCCACAGATACGCAGTATTTT
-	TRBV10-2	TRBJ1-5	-	CASTSLPVINQPQHF	TGCGCCAGCACCTCACTCCCGGTCATCAATCAGCCCCAGCATTTT
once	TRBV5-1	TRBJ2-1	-	CASSLVRGSYNEQFF	TGCGCCAGCAGCTTGGTTCGGGGGTCCTACAATGAGCAGTTCTTC
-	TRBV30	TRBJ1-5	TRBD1	CAWSGQAGASNQPQHF	TGTGCCTGGAGCGGACAGGCCGGGGCTAGCAATCAGCCCCAGCATTTT
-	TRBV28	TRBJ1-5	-	CASTTSQGNQPQHF	TGTGCCAGCACTACCTCACAGGGTAATCAGCCCCAGCATTTT
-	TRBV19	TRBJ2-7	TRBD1	CASRPGQGGYEQYF	TGTGCCAGTAGACCGGGACAGGGAGGATACGAGCAGTACTTC
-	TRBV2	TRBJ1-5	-	CASSERGGSNQPQHF	TGTGCCAGCAGTGAAAGGGGCGGAAGCAATCAGCCCCAGCATTTT
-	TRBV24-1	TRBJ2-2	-	CATSDQQAPNTGELFF	TGTGCCACCAGTGATCAGCAGGCCCCGAACACCGGGGAGCTGTTTTTT
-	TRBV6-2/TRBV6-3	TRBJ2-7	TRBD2	CASSYLPWEGSYEQYF	TGTGCCAGCAGTTATCTCCCCTGGGAGGGATCCTACGAGCAGTACTTC
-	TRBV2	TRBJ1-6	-	CASRAFGGGNSPLHF	TGTGCCAGCAGGGCCTTTGGGGGCGGGAATTCACCCCTCCACTTT
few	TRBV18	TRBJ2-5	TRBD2	CASSLLASGGQETQYF	TGTGCCAGCTCACTCTTAGCAAGCGGGGGGCAAGAGACCCAGTACTTC